This entry features one TCR beta chain sequence. Unmatched junction bases numbered 2, after V lost 2 bases and J lost 3 bases. This CDR3 contains 13 residues. Germline CDR1 is GTSNPN and CDR2 is SVGIG (reference sequence). Clones were read by immunoSEQ multiplex PCR, and TCRdb kept only the in-frame ones, dropping some. The sample holds about 32,000 clones, approximately 88% seen once. The sample comes from a study of chemoradiotherapy in HPV16-positive cancers. This clonotype was sampled from a human donor with HPV-associated anogenital cancer. This rearrangement joins TRBV30 to TRBJ1-2; 8 bases fit TRBD1. The source material was blood, sampled from a patient who underwent chemoradiotherapy. The CDR3 is CAWSLDRDYGYTF. The CDR3 nucleotides are TGTGCCTGGAGTTTGGACAGGGACTATGGCTACACCTTC.